This T cell receptor beta chain came from a study of shared clonotypes between healthy human individuals. Points from the study as a whole: The generation probabilities recorded for non-shared clonotypes fell below those of clonotypes shared by all four donors.

TCRdb keeps only in-frame clones here, not all; method: immunoSEQ multiplex PCR. The sample carries approximately 1.9 million clones, around 95% recorded once. As for this clone: Its specificity is unknown.

The CDR3 has 15 amino acids. CDR1 is SGHDT, CDR2 YYEEEE, per germline. Trimming removed 2 bases at V and 4 bases at J, with 13 bases between. CD45RO-negative, CCR7-selected cells formed the naive CD8 fraction, which excluded terminally differentiated effector memory CD45RA+ cells. The material sequenced was naive CD8+ T cells from PBMCs. The receptor was derived from a man younger than 35 in good health. Some clones in this sample may be carry-over from other donors' samples. V and J are TRBV5-6 and TRBJ2-1, with D tentatively TRBD2 (6 bases). The CDR3 region is CASSFPLAKYNEQFF. The CDR3 DNA reads as TGTGCCAGCAGCTTTCCGCTAGCGAAATACAATGAGCAGTTCTTC.